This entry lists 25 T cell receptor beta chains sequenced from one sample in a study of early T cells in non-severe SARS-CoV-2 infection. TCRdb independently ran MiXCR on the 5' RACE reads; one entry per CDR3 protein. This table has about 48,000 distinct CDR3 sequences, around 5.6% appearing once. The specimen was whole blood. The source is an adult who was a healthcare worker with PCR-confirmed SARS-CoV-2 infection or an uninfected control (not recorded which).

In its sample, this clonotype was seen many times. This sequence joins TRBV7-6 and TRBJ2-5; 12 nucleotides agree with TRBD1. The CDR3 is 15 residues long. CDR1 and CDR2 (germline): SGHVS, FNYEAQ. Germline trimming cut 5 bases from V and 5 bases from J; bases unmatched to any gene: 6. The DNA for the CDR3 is TGTGCCAGCAGCAAATGGGACAGGGGGCCGGAGACCCAGTACTTC. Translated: CASSKWDRGPETQYF.

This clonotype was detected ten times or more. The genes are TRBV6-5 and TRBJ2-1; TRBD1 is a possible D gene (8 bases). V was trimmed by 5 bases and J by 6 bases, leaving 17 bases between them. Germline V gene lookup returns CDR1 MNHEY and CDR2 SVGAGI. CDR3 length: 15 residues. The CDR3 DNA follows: TGTGCCAGCAGTGGGGGGGGACAGGAGTCCAATGAGCAGTTCTTC. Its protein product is CASSGGGQESNEQFF.

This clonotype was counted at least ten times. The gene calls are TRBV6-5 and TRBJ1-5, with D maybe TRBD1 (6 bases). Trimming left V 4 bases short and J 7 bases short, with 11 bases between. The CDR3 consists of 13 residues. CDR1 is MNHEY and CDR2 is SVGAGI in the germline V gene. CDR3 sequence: CASSWTVDQPQHF. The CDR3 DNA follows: TGTGCCAGCAGTTGGACAGTCGACCAGCCCCAGCATTTT.

The chain's CDR3 is CTSSQEGPYGYTF. The CDR3 nucleotides are TGCACCAGCAGCCAAGAGGGCCCCTATGGCTACACCTTC. The gene calls are TRBV1 and TRBJ1-2. TRBV1 is a pseudogene locus. The CDR3 has 13 residues.

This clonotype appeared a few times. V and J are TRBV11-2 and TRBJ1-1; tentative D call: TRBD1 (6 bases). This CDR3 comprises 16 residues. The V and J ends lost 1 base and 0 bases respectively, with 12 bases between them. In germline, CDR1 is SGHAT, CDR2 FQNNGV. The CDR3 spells CASSLGAGVMNTEAFF. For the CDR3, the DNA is TGTGCCAGCAGCTTAGGAGCAGGGGTGATGAACACTGAAGCTTTCTTT. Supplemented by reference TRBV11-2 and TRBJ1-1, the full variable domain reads EAGVAQSPRYKIIEKRQSVAFWCNPISGHATLYWYQQILGQGPKLLIQFQNNGVVDDSQLPKDRFSAERLKGVDSTLKIQPAKLEDSAVYLCASSLGAGVMNTEAFFGQGTRLTVV.

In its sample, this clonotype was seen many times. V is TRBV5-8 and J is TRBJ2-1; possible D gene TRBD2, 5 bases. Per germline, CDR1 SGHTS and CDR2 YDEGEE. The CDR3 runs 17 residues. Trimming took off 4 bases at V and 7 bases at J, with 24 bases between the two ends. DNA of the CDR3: TGTGCCAGCAGCCTGCGCGGGCTTGGTATAGGACGAAATGAGCAGTTCTTC. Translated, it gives CASSLRGLGIGRNEQFF.

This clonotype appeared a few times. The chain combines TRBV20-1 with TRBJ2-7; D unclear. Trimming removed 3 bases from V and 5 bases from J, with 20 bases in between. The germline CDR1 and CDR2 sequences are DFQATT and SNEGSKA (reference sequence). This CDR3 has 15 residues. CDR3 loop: CSARAGRAQKDEQYF. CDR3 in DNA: TGCAGTGCTAGGGCCGGTCGGGCCCAGAAGGACGAGCAGTACTTC.

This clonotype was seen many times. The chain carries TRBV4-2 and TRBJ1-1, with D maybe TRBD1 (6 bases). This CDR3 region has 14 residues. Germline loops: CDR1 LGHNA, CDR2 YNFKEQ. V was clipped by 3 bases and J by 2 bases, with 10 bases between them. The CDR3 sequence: CASSHPGVNTEAFF. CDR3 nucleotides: TGTGCCAGCAGCCATCCAGGGGTAAACACTGAAGCTTTCTTT.

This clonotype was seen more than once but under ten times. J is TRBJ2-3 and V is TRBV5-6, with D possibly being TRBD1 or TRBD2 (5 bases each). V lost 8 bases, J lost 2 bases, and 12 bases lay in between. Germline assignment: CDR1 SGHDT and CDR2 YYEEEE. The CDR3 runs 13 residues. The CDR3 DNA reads TGTGCCAGTGGGACGGGAAACACAGATACGCAGTATTTT. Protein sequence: CASGTGNTDTQYF.

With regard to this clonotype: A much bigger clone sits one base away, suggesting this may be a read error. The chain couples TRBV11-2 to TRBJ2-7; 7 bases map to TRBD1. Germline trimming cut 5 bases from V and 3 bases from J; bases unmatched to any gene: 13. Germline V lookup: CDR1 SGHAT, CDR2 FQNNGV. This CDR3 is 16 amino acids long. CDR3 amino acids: CASSARPGQPVYEQYF. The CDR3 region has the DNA TGTGCCAGCAGCGCCCGACCGGGACAGCCAGTCTACGAGCAGTACTTC. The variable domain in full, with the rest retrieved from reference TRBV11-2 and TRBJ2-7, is EAGVAQSPRYKIIEKRQSVAFWCNPISGHATLYWYQQILGQGPKLLIQFQNNGVVDDSQLPKDRFSAERLKGVDSTLKIQPAKLEDSAVYLCASSARPGQPVYEQYFGPGTRLTVT.

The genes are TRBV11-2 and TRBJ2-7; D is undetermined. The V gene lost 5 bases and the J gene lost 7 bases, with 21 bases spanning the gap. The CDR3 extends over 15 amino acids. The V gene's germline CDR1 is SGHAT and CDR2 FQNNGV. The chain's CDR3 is CASSVPGEFPLEQYF. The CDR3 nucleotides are TGTGCCAGCAGCGTACCAGGAGAATTTCCCCTGGAGCAGTACTTC.

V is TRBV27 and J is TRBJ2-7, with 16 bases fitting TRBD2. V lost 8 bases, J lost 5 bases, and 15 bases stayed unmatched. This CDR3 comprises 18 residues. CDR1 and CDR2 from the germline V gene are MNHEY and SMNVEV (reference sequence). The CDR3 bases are TGTGCCAGCTTCCTGCCGGGACTAGCGGGAGGGCCTGTGAACGAGCAGTACTTC. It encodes CASFLPGLAGGPVNEQYF.

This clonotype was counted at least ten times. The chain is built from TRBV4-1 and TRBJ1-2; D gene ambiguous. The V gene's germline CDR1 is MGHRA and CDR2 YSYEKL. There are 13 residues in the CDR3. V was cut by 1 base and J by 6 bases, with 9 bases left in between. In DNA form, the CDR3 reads TGCGCCAGCAGCCAAGTAGGAAACGATGGCTACACCTTC. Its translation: CASSQVGNDGYTF.

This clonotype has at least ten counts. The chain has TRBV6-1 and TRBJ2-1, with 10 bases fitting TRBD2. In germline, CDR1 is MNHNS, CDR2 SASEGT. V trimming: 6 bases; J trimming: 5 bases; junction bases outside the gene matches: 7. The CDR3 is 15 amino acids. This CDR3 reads CASRVGLADNNEQFF. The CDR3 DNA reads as TGTGCCAGCAGGGTAGGACTAGCGGATAACAATGAGCAGTTCTTC.

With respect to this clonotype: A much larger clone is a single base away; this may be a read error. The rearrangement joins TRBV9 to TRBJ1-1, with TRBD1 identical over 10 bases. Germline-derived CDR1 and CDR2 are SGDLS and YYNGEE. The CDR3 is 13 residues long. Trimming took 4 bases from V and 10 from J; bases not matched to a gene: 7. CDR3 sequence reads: CASSPSGQGPAFF. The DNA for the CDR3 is TGTGCCAGCAGCCCATCGGGACAGGGGCCAGCTTTCTTT.

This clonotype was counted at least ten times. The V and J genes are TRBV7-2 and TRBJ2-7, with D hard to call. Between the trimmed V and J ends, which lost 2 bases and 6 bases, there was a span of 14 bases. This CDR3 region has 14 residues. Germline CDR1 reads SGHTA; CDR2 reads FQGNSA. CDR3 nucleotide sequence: TGTGCCAGCAGCTTAATGTACGGTCCGGGCGAGCAGTACTTC. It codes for CASSLMYGPGEQYF. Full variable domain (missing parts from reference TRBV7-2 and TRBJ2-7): GAGVSQSPSNKVTEKGKDVELRCDPISGHTALYWYRQSLGQGLEFLIYFQGNSAPDKSGLPSDRFSAERTGGSVSTLTIQRTQQEDSAVYLCASSLMYGPGEQYFGPGTRLTVT.

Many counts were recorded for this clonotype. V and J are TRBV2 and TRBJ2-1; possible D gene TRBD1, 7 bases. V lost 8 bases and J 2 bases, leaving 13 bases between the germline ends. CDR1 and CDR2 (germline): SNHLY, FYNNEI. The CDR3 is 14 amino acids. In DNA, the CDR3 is TGTGCCAGCCGGGGGACAGTTACCTACAATGAGCAGTTCTTC. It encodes CASRGTVTYNEQFF.

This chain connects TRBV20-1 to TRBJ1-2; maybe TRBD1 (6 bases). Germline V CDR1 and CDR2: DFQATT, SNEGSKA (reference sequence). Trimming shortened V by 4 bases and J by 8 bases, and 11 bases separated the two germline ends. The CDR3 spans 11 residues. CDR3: CSATDGGGYTF. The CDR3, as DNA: TGCAGTGCTACCGACGGGGGCGGCTACACCTTC.

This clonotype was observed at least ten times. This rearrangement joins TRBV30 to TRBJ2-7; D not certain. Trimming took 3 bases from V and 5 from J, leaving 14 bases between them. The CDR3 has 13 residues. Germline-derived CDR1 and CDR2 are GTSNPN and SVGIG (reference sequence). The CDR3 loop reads CAWSISRGHEQYF. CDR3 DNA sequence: TGTGCCTGGAGCATTAGTCGTGGACACGAGCAGTACTTC. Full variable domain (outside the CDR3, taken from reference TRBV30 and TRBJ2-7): SQTIHQWPATLVQPVGSPLSLECTVEGTSNPNLYWYRQAAGRGLQLLFYSVGIGQISSEVPQNLSASRPQDRQFILSSKKLLLSDSGFYLCAWSISRGHEQYFGPGTRLTVT.

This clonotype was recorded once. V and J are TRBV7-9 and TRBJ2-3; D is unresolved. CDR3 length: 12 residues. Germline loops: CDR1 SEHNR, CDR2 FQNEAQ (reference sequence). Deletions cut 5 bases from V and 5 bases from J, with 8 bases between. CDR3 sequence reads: CASSGRLDTQYF. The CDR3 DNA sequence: TGTGCCAGCAGCGGGCGCCTAGATACGCAGTATTTT.

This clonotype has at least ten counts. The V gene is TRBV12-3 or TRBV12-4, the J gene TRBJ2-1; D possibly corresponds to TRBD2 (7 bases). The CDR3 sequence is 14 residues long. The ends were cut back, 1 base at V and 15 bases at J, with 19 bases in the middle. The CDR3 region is CASSLEGGRPRPFF. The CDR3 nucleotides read TGTGCCAGCAGTTTAGAGGGGGGGCGTCCCCGCCCGTTCTTC.

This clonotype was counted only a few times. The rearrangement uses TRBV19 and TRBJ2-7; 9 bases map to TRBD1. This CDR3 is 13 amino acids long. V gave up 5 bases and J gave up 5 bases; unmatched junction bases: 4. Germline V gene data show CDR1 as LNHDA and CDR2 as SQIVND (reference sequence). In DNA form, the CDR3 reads TGTGCCAGTAGTCCGGGACAGGGCGACGAGCAGTACTTC. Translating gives CASSPGQGDEQYF.

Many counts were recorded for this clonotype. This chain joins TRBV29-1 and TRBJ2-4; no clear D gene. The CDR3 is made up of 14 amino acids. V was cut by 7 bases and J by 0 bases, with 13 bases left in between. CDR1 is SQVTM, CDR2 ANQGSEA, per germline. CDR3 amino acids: CSATVPLAKNIQYF. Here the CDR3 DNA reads TGCAGCGCGACGGTCCCCTTAGCCAAAAACATTCAGTACTTC.

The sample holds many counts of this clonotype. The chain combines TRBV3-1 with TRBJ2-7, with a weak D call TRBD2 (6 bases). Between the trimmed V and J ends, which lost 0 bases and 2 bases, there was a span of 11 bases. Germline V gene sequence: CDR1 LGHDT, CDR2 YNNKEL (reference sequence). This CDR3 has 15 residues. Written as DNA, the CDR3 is TGTGCCAGCAGCCAAGAGGGCGGGACCCCCTACGAGCAGTACTTC. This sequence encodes CASSQEGGTPYEQYF.

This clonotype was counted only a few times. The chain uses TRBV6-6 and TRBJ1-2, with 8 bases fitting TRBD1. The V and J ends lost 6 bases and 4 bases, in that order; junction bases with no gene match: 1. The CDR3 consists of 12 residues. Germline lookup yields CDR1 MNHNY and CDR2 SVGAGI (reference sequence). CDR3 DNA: TGTGCCAGCAGGACAGGGGTCTATGGCTACACCTTC. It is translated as CASRTGVYGYTF.